Detailed here is one T cell receptor beta chain. Antigen specificity is unknown. The sample originates from a study of OX40 agonist ivuxolimab in advanced cancers. In the study overall: Among those treated, three patients had partial responses, one with hepatocellular carcinoma and two with cutaneous melanoma. General study results and limits: The CD4+ and CD8+ T cells in the blood had expanded clonally by week 6 at 0.1 to 3.0 mg/kg. Partial responders at 0.1-3.0 mg/kg had among the lowest clonal expansion.

Sequencing used immunoSEQ multiplex PCR; TCRdb keeps in-frame clones, though not all of them. Among 13,000 or so clones listed, around 80% were seen once. The length of the CDR3 is 14 residues. Germline CDR1 and CDR2: SEHNR and FQNEAQ (reference sequence). V lost 1 base to trimming and J lost 2 bases; unmatched junction nucleotides: 2. This clonotype originated in an adult with an advanced solid tumor such as melanoma, head and neck, liver or kidney cancer. The chain links TRBV7-9 to TRBJ2-7; TRBD2 matches 7 bases. Here the sequenced sample was CD4+ or CD8+ T cells sorted from blood, taken in a trial of the OX40 agonist ivuxolimab. CDR3 loop: CASSLGGLTYEQYF. The CDR3 DNA reads as TGTGCCAGCAGCTTAGGGGGACTAACCTACGAGCAGTACTTC.